The clone carrying this T cell receptor beta chain was picked up a small number of times. Its antigen is unknown. TCRdb reanalysed the RACE reads using MiXCR and keeps one entry per CDR3 protein. The table records around 330,000 distinct CDR3 sequences, 4.5% to 7% of them present only once. These data originate in a study of human T cells and chemical hapten exposure. Whole-study findings and limits: In comparison with controls, expanded TCRs gave rise to a significantly larger number of large CDR3 similarity clusters. TCRs at high frequency, those above 1 in 1000, did not change with DPC sensitization.

The CDR3 runs 15 residues. The germline gives CDR1 MDHEN, CDR2 SYDVKM. V shed 8 bases, J shed 2 bases, and the junction held 8 bases outside the gene matches. Specified time point: pre-sensitization, week 0. Treatment denoted: therapeutic diphenylcyclopropenone sensitization with weekly scalp DPC. The clonotype originates from a woman between 18 and 29 years old with alopecia areata. Some clones in this sample may be carry-over from other donors' samples. The sample here was whole blood, taken in connection with sensitization to the hapten diphenylcyclopropenone (DPC). The V gene is TRBV28, the J gene TRBJ1-2; 10 nucleotides match TRBD1. CDR3 sequence: CASHGQGVGNYGYTF. DNA for the CDR3: TGTGCCAGCCATGGACAGGGGGTCGGAAACTATGGCTACACCTTC.